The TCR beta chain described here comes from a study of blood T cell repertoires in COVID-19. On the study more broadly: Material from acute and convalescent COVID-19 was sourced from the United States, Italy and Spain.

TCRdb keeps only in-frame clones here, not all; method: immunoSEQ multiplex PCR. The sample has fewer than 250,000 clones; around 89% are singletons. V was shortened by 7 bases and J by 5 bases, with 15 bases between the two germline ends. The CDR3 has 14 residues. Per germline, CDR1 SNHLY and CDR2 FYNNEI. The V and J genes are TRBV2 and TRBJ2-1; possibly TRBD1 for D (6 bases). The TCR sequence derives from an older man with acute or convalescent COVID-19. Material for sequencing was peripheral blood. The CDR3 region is CASNPRDKNNEQFF. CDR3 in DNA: TGTGCCAGCAACCCCCGGGACAAGAACAATGAGCAGTTCTTC. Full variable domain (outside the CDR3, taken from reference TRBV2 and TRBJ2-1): EPEVTQTPSHQVTQMGQEVILRCVPISNHLYFYWYRQILGQKVEFLVSFYNNEISEKSEIFDDQFSVERPDGSNFTLKIRSTKLEDSAMYFCASNPRDKNNEQFFGPGTRLTVL.